A selection of T cell receptor beta chains follows, all from one sample in a study of blood T cell repertoires in COVID-19. The table came from immunoSEQ multiplex PCR; TCRdb's copy has only in-frame clones and leaves some out. The table shows about 130,000 clones, with 80% to 90% occurring only once. The sequencing sample was made of peripheral blood. Every receptor here comes from a woman aged 60-75 years with acute or convalescent COVID-19. Each CDR3 is given with its conserved first and last residue. D genes are given only for firm matches. Rows may omit the clone size; those that give it use once, few, many or a size class.

d_gene: TRBD2
v_gene: TRBV7-8
abundance: .
j_gene: TRBJ2-4
CDR3aa: CASSPRRERERVIQYF

d_gene: TRBD1
v_gene: TRBV5-1
abundance: .
j_gene: TRBJ2-2
CDR3aa: CASSRGQGYTGELFF

d_gene: .
v_gene: TRBV29-1
abundance: .
j_gene: TRBJ1-2
CDR3aa: CSVEQGREGYTF

d_gene: TRBD2
v_gene: TRBV29-1
abundance: .
j_gene: TRBJ2-2
CDR3aa: CSAGGLAGSGELFF

d_gene: .
v_gene: TRBV5-1
abundance: .
j_gene: TRBJ2-5
CDR3aa: CASSLKRRTQETQYF

d_gene: TRBD2
v_gene: TRBV2
abundance: .
j_gene: TRBJ2-5
CDR3aa: CASSEAGGPFSAQYF

d_gene: TRBD2
v_gene: TRBV29-1
abundance: .
j_gene: TRBJ2-2
CDR3aa: CSVGTSGTGELFF

d_gene: .
v_gene: TRBV28
abundance: .
j_gene: TRBJ1-3
CDR3aa: CASSPRGGSSGNTIYF

d_gene: .
v_gene: TRBV6-4
abundance: .
j_gene: TRBJ1-2
CDR3aa: CASSESAGPYGYTF

d_gene: TRBD1
v_gene: TRBV19
abundance: once
j_gene: TRBJ1-2
CDR3aa: CASSDRGLRFYTF

d_gene: .
v_gene: TRBV6-1
abundance: .
j_gene: TRBJ1-4
CDR3aa: CASSEWGDEKLFF

d_gene: TRBD1
v_gene: TRBV18
abundance: .
j_gene: TRBJ1-5
CDR3aa: CASSLTDRVKQPQHF

d_gene: TRBD1
v_gene: TRBV5-4
abundance: .
j_gene: TRBJ1-2
CDR3aa: CASSWAPDRVSYGYTF

d_gene: .
v_gene: TRBV6-5
abundance: .
j_gene: TRBJ2-2
CDR3aa: CASWRGSNTGELFF

d_gene: TRBD2
v_gene: TRBV12-5
abundance: .
j_gene: TRBJ2-2
CDR3aa: CASGLALAGNTGELFF

d_gene: TRBD2
v_gene: TRBV19
abundance: .
j_gene: TRBJ2-5
CDR3aa: CASRRLAGGRAETQYF

d_gene: .
v_gene: TRBV28
abundance: .
j_gene: TRBJ1-3
CDR3aa: CASSTSRGYYSGNTIYF

d_gene: .
v_gene: TRBV24-1
abundance: .
j_gene: TRBJ1-5
CDR3aa: CATSDSRYSNQPQHF

d_gene: .
v_gene: TRBV4-1
abundance: .
j_gene: TRBJ2-1
CDR3aa: CASSRTGTPYNEQFF

d_gene: .
v_gene: TRBV30
abundance: .
j_gene: TRBJ2-3
CDR3aa: CAWTPTTGTQYF

d_gene: .
v_gene: TRBV11-3
abundance: .
j_gene: TRBJ2-2
CDR3aa: CASSLAGTTGELFF

d_gene: .
v_gene: TRBV7-2
abundance: .
j_gene: TRBJ2-7
CDR3aa: CASSLEWGRDEQYF

d_gene: .
v_gene: TRBV5-4
abundance: .
j_gene: TRBJ2-1
CDR3aa: CASSLQGGYNEQFF

d_gene: TRBD2
v_gene: TRBV11-2
abundance: .
j_gene: TRBJ2-5
CDR3aa: CASSLRLAEEWGETQYF

d_gene: .
v_gene: TRBV29-1
abundance: .
j_gene: TRBJ2-1
CDR3aa: CSVGGGNEQFF

d_gene: TRBD1
v_gene: TRBV11-2
abundance: once
j_gene: TRBJ1-1
CDR3aa: CATSPQGGTEAFF

d_gene: TRBD2
v_gene: TRBV19
abundance: .
j_gene: TRBJ2-4
CDR3aa: CASSRLAGGMDIQYF

d_gene: .
v_gene: TRBV7-8
abundance: .
j_gene: TRBJ1-1
CDR3aa: CASSFGLTEAFF

d_gene: TRBD2
v_gene: TRBV18
abundance: .
j_gene: TRBJ2-2
CDR3aa: CASSPNRPAGTSTGELFF

d_gene: .
v_gene: TRBV5-1
abundance: once
j_gene: TRBJ2-7
CDR3aa: CASSPLAPTATYEQYF

d_gene: TRBD1
v_gene: TRBV20-1
abundance: .
j_gene: TRBJ1-5
CDR3aa: CSASGGQGGNQPQHF

d_gene: TRBD2
v_gene: TRBV10-1
abundance: few
j_gene: TRBJ2-2
CDR3aa: CASSPWTSGSTGELFF

d_gene: .
v_gene: TRBV5-1
abundance: once
j_gene: TRBJ2-2
CDR3aa: CASSLIRTGELFF

d_gene: TRBD2
v_gene: TRBV9
abundance: .
j_gene: TRBJ2-2
CDR3aa: CASSVVAGGRKTGELFF

d_gene: TRBD1
v_gene: TRBV19
abundance: .
j_gene: TRBJ1-1
CDR3aa: CASSPTGATMNTEAFF

d_gene: TRBD2
v_gene: TRBV18
abundance: .
j_gene: TRBJ2-1
CDR3aa: CASSPRLAGQFF

d_gene: .
v_gene: TRBV5-4
abundance: .
j_gene: TRBJ1-4
CDR3aa: CASSSRTGNNEKLFF

d_gene: .
v_gene: TRBV11-2
abundance: .
j_gene: TRBJ1-4
CDR3aa: CASSLVGRGASEKLFF

d_gene: TRBD2
v_gene: TRBV9
abundance: .
j_gene: TRBJ2-1
CDR3aa: CASSVGLAGVNEQFF

d_gene: TRBD1
v_gene: TRBV28
abundance: .
j_gene: TRBJ2-7
CDR3aa: CASSLYRQGSDEQYF

d_gene: TRBD2
v_gene: TRBV5-1
abundance: .
j_gene: TRBJ2-7
CDR3aa: CASSYGGLSLDEQYF

d_gene: TRBD1
v_gene: TRBV24-1
abundance: .
j_gene: TRBJ2-5
CDR3aa: CATSDTGTGGQETQYF

d_gene: TRBD1
v_gene: TRBV9
abundance: .
j_gene: TRBJ1-4
CDR3aa: CASSPRGTVSNTKLFF

d_gene: .
v_gene: TRBV28
abundance: .
j_gene: TRBJ2-1
CDR3aa: CASSLTGTSNEQFF

d_gene: TRBD1
v_gene: TRBV2
abundance: .
j_gene: TRBJ1-5
CDR3aa: CASSGDRGRNQPQHF

d_gene: .
v_gene: TRBV9
abundance: .
j_gene: TRBJ2-1
CDR3aa: CASSVAPTNNEQFF

d_gene: .
v_gene: TRBV5-1
abundance: .
j_gene: TRBJ2-3
CDR3aa: CASSSGQTSTDTQYF

d_gene: .
v_gene: TRBV28
abundance: few
j_gene: TRBJ1-5
CDR3aa: CASSLWQGLGNQPQHF

d_gene: .
v_gene: TRBV9
abundance: .
j_gene: TRBJ1-1
CDR3aa: CASSVNPKEGLNTEAFF

d_gene: TRBD2
v_gene: TRBV7-8
abundance: .
j_gene: TRBJ2-5
CDR3aa: CASTPSGTSGETQYF

d_gene: .
v_gene: TRBV2
abundance: .
j_gene: TRBJ2-6
CDR3aa: CASSEQGTGANVLTF

d_gene: TRBD2
v_gene: TRBV3-1/TRBV3-2
abundance: .
j_gene: TRBJ2-1
CDR3aa: CASSQDLSSGRIPHEQFF

d_gene: .
v_gene: TRBV7-9
abundance: .
j_gene: TRBJ2-1
CDR3aa: CASSLSALSYNEQFF

d_gene: .
v_gene: TRBV3-1/TRBV3-2
abundance: .
j_gene: TRBJ1-2
CDR3aa: CASKAGEGIGYTF

d_gene: TRBD2
v_gene: TRBV7-9
abundance: once
j_gene: TRBJ2-1
CDR3aa: CASRLAGGPNEQFF